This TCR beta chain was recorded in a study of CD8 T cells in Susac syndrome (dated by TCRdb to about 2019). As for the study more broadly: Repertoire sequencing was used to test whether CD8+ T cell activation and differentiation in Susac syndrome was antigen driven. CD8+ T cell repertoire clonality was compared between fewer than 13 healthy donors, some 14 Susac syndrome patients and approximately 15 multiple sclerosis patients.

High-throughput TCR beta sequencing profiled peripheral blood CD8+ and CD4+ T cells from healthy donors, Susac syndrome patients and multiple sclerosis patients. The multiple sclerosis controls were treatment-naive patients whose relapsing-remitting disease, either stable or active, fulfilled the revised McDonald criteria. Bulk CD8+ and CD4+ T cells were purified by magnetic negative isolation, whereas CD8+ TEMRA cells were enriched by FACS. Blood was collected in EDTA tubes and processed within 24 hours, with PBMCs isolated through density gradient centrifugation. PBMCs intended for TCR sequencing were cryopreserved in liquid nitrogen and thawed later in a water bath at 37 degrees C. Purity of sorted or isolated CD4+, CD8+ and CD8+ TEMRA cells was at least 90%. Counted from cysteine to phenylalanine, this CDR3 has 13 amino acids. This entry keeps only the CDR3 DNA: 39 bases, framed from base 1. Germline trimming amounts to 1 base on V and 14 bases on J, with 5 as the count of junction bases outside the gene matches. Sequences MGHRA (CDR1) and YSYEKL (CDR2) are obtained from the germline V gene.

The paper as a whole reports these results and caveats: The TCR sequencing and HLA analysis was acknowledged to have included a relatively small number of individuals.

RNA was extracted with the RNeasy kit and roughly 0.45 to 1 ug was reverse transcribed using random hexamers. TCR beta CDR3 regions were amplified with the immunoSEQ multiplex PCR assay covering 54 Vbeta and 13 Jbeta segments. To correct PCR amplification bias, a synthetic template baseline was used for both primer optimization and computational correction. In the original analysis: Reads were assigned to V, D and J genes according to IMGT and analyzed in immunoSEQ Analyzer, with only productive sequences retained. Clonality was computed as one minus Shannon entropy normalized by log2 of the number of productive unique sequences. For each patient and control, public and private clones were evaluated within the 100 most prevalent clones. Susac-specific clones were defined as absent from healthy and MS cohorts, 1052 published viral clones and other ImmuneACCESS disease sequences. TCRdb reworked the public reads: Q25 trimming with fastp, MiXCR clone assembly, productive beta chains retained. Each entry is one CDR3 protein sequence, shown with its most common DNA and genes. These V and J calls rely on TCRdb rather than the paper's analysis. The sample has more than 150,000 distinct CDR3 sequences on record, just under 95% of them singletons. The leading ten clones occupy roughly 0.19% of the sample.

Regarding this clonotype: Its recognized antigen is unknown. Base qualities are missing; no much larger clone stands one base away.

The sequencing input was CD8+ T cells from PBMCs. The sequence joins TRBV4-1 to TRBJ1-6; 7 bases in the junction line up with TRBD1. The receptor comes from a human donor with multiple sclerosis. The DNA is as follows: TGCGCCAGCAGCCAAGTTGTTGGACAGGCCCTCCACTTT. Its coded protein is CASSQVVGQALHF.